The present TCR beta chain was sequenced within a study of CD8+ T cells in alopecia areata. Study results and limitations: Tofacitinib produced a significant decrease in scalp clonality and in expanded CD8+ clones among the top 100.

cDNA serving as the sequencing template came from extracted, reverse transcribed RNA. The table came from immunoSEQ multiplex PCR; TCRdb's copy has only in-frame clones and leaves some out. The sample shows roughly 190,000 clones, roughly three fifths of them seen only once. The treatment is: oral pan-JAK inhibitor, 5-10 mg twice daily. A remark on this clone: The target antigen is unknown.

The sample was CD4+ T cells sorted from blood, taken at week 4, from a patient treated with tofacitinib. The origin of this receptor is a human donor with alopecia areata.

The CDR3 loop is CASSQGHRVDSSGELFF. The CDR3 DNA sequence: TGTGCCAGCAGCCAAGGTCACAGGGTGGATTCGTCCGGGGAGCTGTTTTTT. The J gene is TRBJ2-2, the V gene TRBV14; TRBD1 might be the D (6 bases). V lost 1 base and J 6 bases, leaving 18 bases between the germline ends. This CDR3 region has 17 residues. Germline V gene data show CDR1 as SGHDN and CDR2 as FVKESK.